A single T cell receptor (beta chain) is shown here with its context. There are 15 residues in the CDR3. The V gene lost 3 bases and the J gene lost 2 bases, with 12 bases spanning the gap. Germline lookup yields CDR1 SEHNR and CDR2 FQNEAQ (reference sequence). Some 96,000 TCR templates per sample were assayed. Method: immunoSEQ multiplex PCR; TCRdb's copy keeps in-frame clones and lacks some. In the table there are about 56,000 clones, about 98% of which are singletons. This record belongs to a study of siplizumab effects on memory and regulatory T cells. The source material was naive CD8+ T cells sorted from blood. The receptor was isolated from a human donor in good health. The V call is TRBV7-9, the J call TRBJ2-3; D may be TRBD1 (5 bases). The CDR3 bases are TGTGCCAGCAGCTTTAGCCAGGGCCACACAGATACGCAGTATTTT. The encoded protein is CASSFSQGHTDTQYF. Filled out from reference TRBV7-9 and TRBJ2-3, the complete variable domain reads DTGVSQNPRHKITKRGQNVTFRCDPISEHNRLYWYRQTLGQGPEFLTYFQNEAQLEKSRLLSDRFSAERPKGSFSTLEIQRTEQGDSAMYLCASSFSQGHTDTQYFGPGTRLTVL.